This section outlines one TCR beta chain sequence together with its context. This sample is drawn from a study of control samples from healthy donors and cancer patients. This table comes from immunoSEQ multiplex PCR, and its TCRdb copy is limited to in-frame clones, with some not included. The table lists tens of thousands of clones, 85% of them singletons. This CDR3 comprises 16 residues. Germline CDR1 is SGHTA and CDR2 is FQGNSA. V gave up 1 base and J gave up 1 base, with 10 bases separating them. This clonotype was obtained from a man aged 35-49 years in good health. J is TRBJ2-2 and V is TRBV7-2; D call uncertain. The sequencing sample was made of blood. CDR3: CASSLEQNLNTGELFF. As DNA, the CDR3 is TGTGCCAGCAGCTTAGAGCAGAACCTGAACACCGGGGAGCTGTTTTTT.